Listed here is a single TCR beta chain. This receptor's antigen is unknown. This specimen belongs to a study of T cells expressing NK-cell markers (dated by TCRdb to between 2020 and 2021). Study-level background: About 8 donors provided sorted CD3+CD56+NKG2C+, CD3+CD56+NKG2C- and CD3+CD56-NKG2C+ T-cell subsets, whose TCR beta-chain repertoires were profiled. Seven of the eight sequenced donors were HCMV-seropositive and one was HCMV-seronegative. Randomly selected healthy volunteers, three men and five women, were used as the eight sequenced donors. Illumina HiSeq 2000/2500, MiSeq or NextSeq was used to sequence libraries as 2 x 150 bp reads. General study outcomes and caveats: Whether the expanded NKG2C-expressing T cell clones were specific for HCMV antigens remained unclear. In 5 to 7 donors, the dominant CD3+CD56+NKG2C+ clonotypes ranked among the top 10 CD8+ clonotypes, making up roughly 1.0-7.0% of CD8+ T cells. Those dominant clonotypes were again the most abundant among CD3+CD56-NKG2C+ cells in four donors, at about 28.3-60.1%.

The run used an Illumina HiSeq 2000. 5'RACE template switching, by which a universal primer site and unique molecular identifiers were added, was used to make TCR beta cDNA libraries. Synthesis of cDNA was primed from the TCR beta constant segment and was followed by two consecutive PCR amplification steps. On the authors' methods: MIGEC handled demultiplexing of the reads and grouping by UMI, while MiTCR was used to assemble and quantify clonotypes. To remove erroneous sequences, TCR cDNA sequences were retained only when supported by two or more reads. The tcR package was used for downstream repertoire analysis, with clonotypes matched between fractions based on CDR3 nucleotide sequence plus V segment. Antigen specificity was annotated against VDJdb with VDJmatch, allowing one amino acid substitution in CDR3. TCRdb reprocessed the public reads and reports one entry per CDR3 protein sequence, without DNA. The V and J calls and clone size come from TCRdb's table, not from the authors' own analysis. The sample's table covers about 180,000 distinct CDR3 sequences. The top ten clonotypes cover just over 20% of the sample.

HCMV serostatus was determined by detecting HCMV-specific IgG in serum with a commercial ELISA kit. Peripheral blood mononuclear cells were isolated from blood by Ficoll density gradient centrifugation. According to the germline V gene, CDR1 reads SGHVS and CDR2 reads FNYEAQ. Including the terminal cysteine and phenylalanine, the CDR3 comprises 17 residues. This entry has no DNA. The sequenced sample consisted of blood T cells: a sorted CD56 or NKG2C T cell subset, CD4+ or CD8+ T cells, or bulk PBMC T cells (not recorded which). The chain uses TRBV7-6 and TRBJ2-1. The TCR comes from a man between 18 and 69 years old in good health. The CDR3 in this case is CASSFMGGVTSNNEQFF.